This T cell receptor beta chain derives from a study of neurological immune-mediated disorders. The sample holds many counts of this clonotype. Per germline, CDR1 DFQATT and CDR2 SNEGSKA (reference sequence). This CDR3 is 15 amino acids long. The V end was cut by 4 bases, the J end by 2 bases, with 17 bases between. TCRdb reprocessed the 5' RACE reads via MiXCR and lists one record per CDR3 protein. The sample records fewer than 75,000 distinct CDR3 sequences, 4.5% to 5.5% being singletons. The receptor was isolated from a man aged 25-40 years with multiple sclerosis. The sequenced sample was PBMCs. The rearrangement joins TRBV20-1 to TRBJ1-1, with unresolved D. The CDR3 bases are TGCAGTGCTATCCCGGGCAGTGGAGGAAACACTGAAGCTTTCTTT. This encodes CSAIPGSGGNTEAFF.